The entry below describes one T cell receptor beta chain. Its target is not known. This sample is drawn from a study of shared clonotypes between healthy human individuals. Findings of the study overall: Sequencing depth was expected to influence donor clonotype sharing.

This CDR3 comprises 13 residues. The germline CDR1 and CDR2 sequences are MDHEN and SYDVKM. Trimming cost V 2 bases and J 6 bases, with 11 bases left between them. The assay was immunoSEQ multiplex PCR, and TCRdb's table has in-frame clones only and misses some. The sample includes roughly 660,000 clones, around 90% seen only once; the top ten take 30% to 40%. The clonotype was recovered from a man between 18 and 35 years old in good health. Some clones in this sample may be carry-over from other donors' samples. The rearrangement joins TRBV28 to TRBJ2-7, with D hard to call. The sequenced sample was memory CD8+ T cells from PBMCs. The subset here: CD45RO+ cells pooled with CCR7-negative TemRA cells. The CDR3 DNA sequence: TGTGCCAGCAGTTTACCCCCTTTTCCCGAGCAGTACTTC. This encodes CASSLPPFPEQYF.